Ten or more counts support the clone carrying this TCR beta chain. Amplification targeted TCR beta CDR3 regions from RNA transcripts. With the HTBI primer set, the TCR CDR3 went through a first round of RT-PCR. TCRdb fed the multiplex PCR reads into MiXCR, producing one record per CDR3 protein. In the table there are hundreds of thousands of distinct CDR3 sequences, around 15% of which are singletons. There are 11 residues in the CDR3. CDR1 SEHNR and CDR2 FQNEAQ come from the germline V gene (reference sequence). Trimming shortened V by 4 bases and J by 3 bases, and 4 bases separated the two germline ends. This sample is part of a study of T cells in Graves' hyperthyroidism and ophthalmopathy.

Sequencing was carried out using blood. This receptor was identified in a woman between 18 and 30 years old with Graves' hyperthyroidism. The chain combines TRBV7-9 with TRBJ2-7; D uncertain. The CDR3 protein is CASSSIYEQYF. CDR3 nucleotide sequence: TGTGCCAGCAGCTCTATCTACGAGCAGTACTTC.